Each of the 27 T cell receptor beta chains below was sequenced from the same sample in a study of blood T cell repertoires in COVID-19. TCRdb's copy holds only in-frame clones and misses some; the assay was immunoSEQ multiplex PCR. Of 200,000 to 250,000 clones in the sample, 83% are singletons; the top ten hold 1.3%. The sample taken for sequencing was peripheral blood. These receptors were taken from a woman in her thirties with COVID-19, enrolled during active disease.

The chain is built from TRBV19 and TRBJ1-6; D perhaps matches TRBD1 (5 bases). The CDR3 is made up of 13 amino acids. CDR1 is LNHDA and CDR2 is SQIVND in the germline V gene (reference sequence). V dropped 11 bases and J dropped 6 bases, with 14 bases sitting between them. CDR3 amino acids: CAGGDGVNSPLHF. In DNA, the CDR3 is TGTGCCGGCGGGGACGGGGTTAATTCACCCCTCCACTTT.

The rearrangement uses TRBV11-2 and TRBJ2-2, with D unclear. The V and J ends lost 5 bases and 4 bases respectively, with 8 bases between them. The CDR3 is 13 residues long. Germline V CDR1 and CDR2: SGHAT, FQNNGV. The CDR3 sequence is CASSPNLTGELFF. The CDR3 DNA is TGTGCCAGCAGCCCTAACCTCACCGGGGAGCTGTTTTTT.

The chain employs TRBV18 and TRBJ2-1, with TRBD1 matching over 9 bases. V was clipped by 5 bases and J by 6 bases; unmatched bases: 11. Per the germline V gene, CDR1 is KGHSH and CDR2 is LQKENI. The length of the CDR3 is 16 residues. The CDR3 sequence: CASSTPGTGPGNEQFF. The DNA of the CDR3 is TGTGCCAGCTCAACGCCCGGGACAGGGCCGGGCAATGAGCAGTTCTTC.

The chain employs TRBV5-1 and TRBJ2-5; 10 nucleotides agree with TRBD1. V was pared by 4 bases and J by 4 bases, with 4 bases of the junction left unmatched. Germline V gives CDR1 SGHRS, CDR2 YFSETQ. The CDR3 totals 14 residues. The CDR3 DNA sequence: TGCGCCAGCAGCAGGGACAGGGGAGGAGAGACCCAGTACTTC. Encoded protein: CASSRDRGGETQYF.

The rearrangement links TRBV7-2 to TRBJ2-7; D perhaps matches TRBD2 (6 bases). The germline V gene encodes CDR1 SGHTA and CDR2 FQGNSA. The V end lost 5 bases, the J end lost 0 bases, and 11 bases lay between the germline ends. This CDR3 is built from 14 residues. The CDR3 reads CASSPAGSSYEQYF. CDR3 nucleotide sequence: TGTGCCAGCAGCCCCGCCGGGAGCTCCTACGAGCAGTACTTC.

DNA of the CDR3: TGTGCCAGCAGCTTAATTGATACCGGTAAATACGCTGGGGCCAACGTCCTGACTTTC. It encodes CASSLIDTGKYAGANVLTF. The chain joins TRBV7-3 to TRBJ2-6; no firm D call. The CDR3 sequence is 19 residues long. Germline assignment: CDR1 SGHTA and CDR2 FQGTGA. The ends were cut back, 1 base at V and 2 bases at J, with 18 bases in the middle.

This clone was seen only a few times. J is TRBJ2-3 and V is TRBV5-4; tentatively, D is TRBD2 (6 bases). CDR3 length: 15 amino acids. CDR1 SGHNT and CDR2 YYREEE come from the germline V gene (reference sequence). Trimming cost V 0 bases and J 1 base, with 9 bases left between them. CDR3 amino acids: CASSLGGVRTDTQYF. CDR3 nucleotides: TGTGCCAGCAGCTTGGGGGGGGTCCGCACAGATACGCAGTATTTT.

This chain connects TRBV13 to TRBJ2-4; 13 nucleotides line up with TRBD2. Trimming cost V 0 bases and J 6 bases; bases outside gene matches: 8. The CDR3 contains 18 residues. Germline CDR1 reads PRHDT; CDR2 reads FYEKMQ (reference sequence). CDR3 coding DNA: TGTGCCAGCAGCTTAGGGTTGGCCGGGACTAGCGGGGTAAACATTCAGTACTTC. As protein: CASSLGLAGTSGVNIQYF.

This clone was observed a single time. The chain recombines TRBV2 with TRBJ1-1; D is possibly TRBD1 (5 bases). The germline V gene has CDR1 SNHLY and CDR2 FYNNEI. This CDR3 is built from 12 residues. The V end was cut by 7 bases, the J end by 5 bases, with 11 bases between. DNA of the CDR3: TGTGCCAGCACCTATTACAGGACTGAAGCTTTCTTT. Translated, it gives CASTYYRTEAFF.

The chain recombines TRBV7-6 with TRBJ1-3; D not certain. V was pared by 2 bases and J by 0 bases, with 11 bases between. Looked up from germline, CDR1 is SGHVS and CDR2 is FNYEAQ. The CDR3 has 16 residues. The CDR3 bases are TGTGCCAGCAGCTTAACCGTTTCCAGCTCTGGAAACACCATATATTTT. It yields the protein CASSLTVSSSGNTIYF.

This clone was seen only once. This specimen includes other DNA sequences encoding the same CDR3. V and J are TRBV19 and TRBJ2-3; 8 bases agree with TRBD2. Trimming cost V 3 bases and J 0 bases; bases outside gene matches: 2. Germline CDR1 is LNHDA and CDR2 is SQIVND (reference sequence). The CDR3 loop spans 15 amino acids. The chain's CDR3 is CASSITSGSTDTQYF. CDR3 in DNA: TGTGCCAGTAGTATCACTAGCGGAAGCACAGATACGCAGTATTTT.

The chain links TRBV7-2 to TRBJ1-2; D remains ambiguous. The V end lost 1 base, the J end lost 8 bases, and 14 bases lay between the germline ends. This CDR3 region has 14 residues. The germline V gene has CDR1 SGHTA and CDR2 FQGNSA. DNA for the CDR3: TGTGCCAGCAGCTTAGACCAGACGGCTAGAGGCTACACCTTC. It is translated as CASSLDQTARGYTF. The full variable domain, completed using reference TRBV7-2 and TRBJ1-2, is GAGVSQSPSNKVTEKGKDVELRCDPISGHTALYWYRQSLGQGLEFLIYFQGNSAPDKSGLPSDRFSAERTGGSVSTLTIQRTQQEDSAVYLCASSLDQTARGYTFGSGTRLTVV.

The chain has TRBV5-8 and TRBJ2-1; possibly TRBD2 for D (7 bases). The CDR3 runs 16 residues. The V gene's germline CDR1 is SGHTS and CDR2 YDEGEE. The V end lost 3 bases, the J end lost 1 base, and 14 bases lay between the germline ends. The CDR3 nucleotides read TGTGCCAGCAGCTCCGGGGGGCGGGGATCCTACAATGAGCAGTTCTTC. Translating it yields CASSSGGRGSYNEQFF.

This chain connects TRBV28 to TRBJ1-1; the D gene is possibly TRBD1 (6 bases). Looked up from germline, CDR1 is MDHEN and CDR2 is SYDVKM. The CDR3 runs to 14 residues. V was trimmed by 6 bases and J by 3 bases, leaving 14 bases between them. The CDR3 loop is CASSHRQAHTEAFF. CDR3 nucleotide sequence: TGTGCCAGCAGCCATCGACAGGCTCACACTGAAGCTTTCTTT.

The chain has TRBV19 and TRBJ2-1; D is unclear. The CDR3 is made up of 12 amino acids. Germline CDR1 reads LNHDA; CDR2 reads SQIVND (reference sequence). The germline V and J ends were trimmed by 6 bases and 5 bases, with 8 bases remaining between them. DNA for the CDR3: TGTGCCAGTAGATCGAGTAACAATGAGCAGTTCTTC. Translating it yields CASRSSNNEQFF.

This clone has a single count. The chain carries TRBV6-6 and TRBJ1-1, with no clear D. CDR1 is MNHNY, CDR2 SVGAGI, per germline (reference sequence). V gave up 4 bases and J gave up 0 bases, with 12 bases separating them. The CDR3 sequence is 15 residues long. CDR3 in DNA: TGTGCCAGCAGTTCCCCTGAGCGGGTGAACACTGAAGCTTTCTTT. This sequence encodes CASSSPERVNTEAFF.

This clone was picked up a small number of times. This rearrangement joins TRBV2 to TRBJ1-5, with 9 positions matching TRBD1. This CDR3 has 15 amino acids. The germline gives CDR1 SNHLY, CDR2 FYNNEI. V lost 7 bases to trimming and J lost 7 bases; unmatched junction nucleotides: 11. The CDR3 sequence is CASTRDRDIGQPQHF. The CDR3 nucleotides read TGTGCCAGCACGCGGGACAGGGATATAGGACAGCCCCAGCATTTT. The variable domain in full, completed from reference TRBV2 and TRBJ1-5, reads EPEVTQTPSHQVTQMGQEVILRCVPISNHLYFYWYRQILGQKVEFLVSFYNNEISEKSEIFDDQFSVERPDGSNFTLKIRSTKLEDSAMYFCASTRDRDIGQPQHFGDGTRLSIL.

This clone has a handful of counts. The chain is built from TRBV6-5 and TRBJ1-1; 9 bases are shared with TRBD1. After removal of 7 bases from V and 4 bases from J, the junction contained 4 bases not matched to a gene. Germline loops: CDR1 MNHEY, CDR2 SVGAGI. The CDR3 length is 13 residues. For the CDR3, the DNA is TGTGCCAGCATCAAGACAGGGGGCACTGAAGCTTTCTTT. The encoded protein is CASIKTGGTEAFF.

The chain recombines TRBV30 with TRBJ2-3, with a tentative D call TRBD2 (7 bases). The germline CDR1 and CDR2 sequences are GTSNPN and SVGIG (reference sequence). V was pared by 6 bases and J by 1 base, with 14 bases between. This CDR3 spans 14 amino acids. The DNA for the CDR3 is TGTGCCTGCCCGGGGGGCCCAGGCACAGATACGCAGTATTTT. Protein: CACPGGPGTDTQYF.

The chain uses TRBV29-1 and TRBJ1-1; the D is unclear. CDR3 length: 13 residues. The V end lost 1 base, the J end lost 4 bases, and 10 bases lay between the germline ends. Germline CDR1 is SQVTM and CDR2 is ANQGSEA. CDR3 amino acids: CSVEVGLSTEAFF. In DNA, the CDR3 is TGCAGCGTTGAAGTCGGTTTGAGCACTGAAGCTTTCTTT.

The sample holds one count of this clone. The V and J genes are TRBV28 and TRBJ2-7; 7 bases agree with TRBD1. Germline CDR1 and CDR2: MDHEN and SYDVKM. This CDR3 comprises 15 residues. Trimming took 5 bases from V and 6 from J; bases not matched to a gene: 13. CDR3: CASSHQDEGACEQYF. The CDR3 DNA reads as TGTGCCAGCAGTCACCAGGATGAGGGGGCATGCGAGCAGTACTTC.

Of note for this clone: An end of the junction differs from the germline gene, which may be a read error. The V and J genes are TRBV27 and TRBJ1-1; D may be TRBD1 (6 bases). CDR1 is MNHEY and CDR2 is SMNVEV in the germline V gene (reference sequence). This CDR3 has 16 amino acids. CDR3 sequence reads: CASSISQGLGSTEAFF. For the CDR3, the DNA is TGTGCCAGCAGTATATCACAGGGATTAGGTAGCACTGAAGCTTTCTTT.

This sequence joins TRBV11-1 and TRBJ2-1, with 7 nucleotides matching TRBD1. The CDR3 consists of 14 residues. After removal of 3 bases from V and 7 bases from J, the junction contained 6 bases not matched to a gene. From germline, CDR1 is SGHAT and CDR2 FQDESV (reference sequence). The chain's CDR3 is CASSFGQVINEQFF. The CDR3 DNA reads TGTGCCAGCAGCTTTGGACAGGTAATAAATGAGCAGTTCTTC.

The CDR3 reads CASSYSGQISNQPQHF. For the CDR3, the DNA is TGTGCCAGCAGTTATTCGGGACAGATTAGCAATCAGCCCCAGCATTTT. The chain employs TRBV6-2 or TRBV6-3 and TRBJ1-5; 7 bases align to TRBD1. This CDR3 is 16 amino acids long. Trimming at V came to 3 bases and at J to 0 bases, leaving 5 bases not matched to a gene. The V gene's germline CDR1 is MNHEY and CDR2 SVGEGT.

The CDR3 region has the DNA TGTGCCAGCAGCTTGGCCGGGGGTAGCGGGGGCCAAGAGACCCAGTACTTC. This sequence encodes CASSLAGGSGGQETQYF. The V and J genes are TRBV5-5 and TRBJ2-5, with 9 bases lining up with TRBD2. CDR3 length: 17 amino acids. The J segment lost 1 base and the V segment lost 0 bases, leaving 7 bases of the junction unmatched. CDR1 SGHKS and CDR2 YYEKEE come from the germline V gene (reference sequence).

The gene calls are TRBV5-1 and TRBJ2-7; a possible D gene is TRBD1 (5 bases). V gave up 0 bases and J gave up 6 bases, with 16 bases separating them. The CDR3 totals 15 residues. Germline CDR1 is SGHRS and CDR2 is YFSETQ. CDR3 in amino acids: CASSLVVGESGEQYF. CDR3 nucleotide sequence: TGCGCCAGCAGCTTGGTGGTAGGGGAATCGGGCGAGCAGTACTTC.

This chain joins TRBV6-1 and TRBJ1-2; D is undetermined. Germline V gene lookup returns CDR1 MNHNS and CDR2 SASEGT. The CDR3 spans 14 residues. With 2 bases removed from V and 4 bases from J, the gap between germline ends came to 11 bases. This chain's CDR3 is CASSETEGVYGYTF. The CDR3 nucleotides are TGTGCCAGCAGTGAAACAGAGGGCGTCTATGGCTACACCTTC.